The 4 T cell receptor beta chains given below trace back to one sample, sequenced in a study of blood T cell repertoires in COVID-19. Clones were read by immunoSEQ multiplex PCR, and TCRdb kept only the in-frame ones, dropping some. Of 75,000 to 80,000 clones detected, approximately 81% appear once; the ten largest clones hold 9.5% to 12%. The sequencing input was peripheral blood. Receptor source: a man aged 60 to 69 with COVID-19, enrolled during active disease.

This clone came up once. The chain employs TRBV12-3 or TRBV12-4 and TRBJ2-1; a possible D gene is TRBD2 (5 bases). V gave up 6 bases and J gave up 13 bases, with 16 bases separating them. This CDR3 is 12 amino acids long. The CDR3 coding sequence is TGTGCCAGCAGAAGTCCCCTCGCGGGCCAGTTCTTC. This translates into CASRSPLAGQFF.

The CDR3 DNA sequence: TGTGCCTGGAGCCCCCCGGCGTGGCGGGGGGGGAACACCGGGGAGCTGTTTTTT. Its translation is CAWSPPAWRGGNTGELFF. The chain has TRBV30 and TRBJ2-2, with TRBD2 matching 9 bases. Germline CDR1 reads GTSNPN; CDR2 reads SVGIG (reference sequence). This CDR3 has 18 amino acids. Trimming cost V 3 bases and J 1 base; bases outside gene matches: 12. The complete variable domain, with remaining parts taken from reference TRBV30 and TRBJ2-2, reads SQTIHQWPATLVQPVGSPLSLECTVEGTSNPNLYWYRQAAGRGLQLLFYSVGIGQISSEVPQNLSASRPQDRQFILSSKKLLLSDSGFYLCAWSPPAWRGGNTGELFFGEGSRLTVL.

The rearrangement links TRBV10-2 to TRBJ1-2; 9 bases map to TRBD1. With V trimmed by 7 bases and J by 4 bases, 10 bases remained unmatched. Germline CDR1 is WSHSY and CDR2 is SAAADI. The CDR3 length is 15 residues. CDR3: CASNDRGNGFYGYTF. The CDR3 nucleotides are TGCGCCAGCAACGACAGGGGGAATGGATTCTATGGCTACACCTTC.

This clone was seen a single time. The chain joins TRBV18 to TRBJ1-2, with a possible D match to TRBD1 (5 bases). V was pared by 6 bases and J by 3 bases, with 23 bases between. The CDR3 covers 17 residues. Germline V gene data show CDR1 as KGHSH and CDR2 as LQKENI. The CDR3 DNA is TGTGCCAGCTCTCGCCAATCAGGGCTCCAGTATGACTATGGCTACACCTTC. As protein: CASSRQSGLQYDYGYTF.